Ten or more counts support the clone carrying this T cell receptor (beta chain). The source of the sample is a study of human T cells and chemical hapten exposure. Study overall: The patients were mostly female; they had alopecia areata, totalis or universalis.

Germline assignment: CDR1 SGHTA and CDR2 FQGNSA. The CDR3 is 18 amino acids. Germline trimming cut 3 bases from V and 1 base from J; bases unmatched to any gene: 11. Authors' data handling: TCR counts had a median of around 94,000 per sample and spanned roughly 20,000 to 690,600. TCRdb ran MiXCR on the RACE reads and lists one entry per CDR3 protein. None of the V and J calls come from the authors' own analysis; TCRdb made them. This table holds approximately 80,000 distinct CDR3 sequences, over 8.5% found once. Time point denoted: patch test 1, 2 weeks after DPC sensitization. Treatment described: therapeutic diphenylcyclopropenone sensitization with weekly scalp DPC.

This rearrangement joins TRBV7-2 to TRBJ2-4, with TRBD2 matching over 8 bases. The clonotype comes from a woman aged 50 to 60 with alopecia areata. Some clones in this sample may be carry-over from other donors' samples. The sequenced sample was whole blood, obtained in connection with sensitization to the hapten diphenylcyclopropenone (DPC). The CDR3 nucleotides read TGTGCCAGCAGCTTCTTGGCCAGCGGGAGTATGGCCAAAAACATTCAGTACTTC. Residues: CASSFLASGSMAKNIQYF.